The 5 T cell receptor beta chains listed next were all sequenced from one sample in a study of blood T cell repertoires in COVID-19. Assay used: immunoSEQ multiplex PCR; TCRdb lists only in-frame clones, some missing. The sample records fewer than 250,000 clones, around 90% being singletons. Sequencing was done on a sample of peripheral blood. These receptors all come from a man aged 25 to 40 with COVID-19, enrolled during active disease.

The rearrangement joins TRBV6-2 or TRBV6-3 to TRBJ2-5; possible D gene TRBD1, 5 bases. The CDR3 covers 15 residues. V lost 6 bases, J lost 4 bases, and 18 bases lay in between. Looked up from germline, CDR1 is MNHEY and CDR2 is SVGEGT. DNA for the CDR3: TGTGCCAGCAGCGCCATTGGGGCAGGCAGAGAGACCCAGTACTTC. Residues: CASSAIGAGRETQYF.

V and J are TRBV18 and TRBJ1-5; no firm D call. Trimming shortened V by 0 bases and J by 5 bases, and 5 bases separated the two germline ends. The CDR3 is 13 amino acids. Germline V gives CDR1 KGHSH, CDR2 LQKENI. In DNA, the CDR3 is TGTGCCAGCTCACCACCTGGGCATCAGCCCCAGCATTTT. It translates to CASSPPGHQPQHF.

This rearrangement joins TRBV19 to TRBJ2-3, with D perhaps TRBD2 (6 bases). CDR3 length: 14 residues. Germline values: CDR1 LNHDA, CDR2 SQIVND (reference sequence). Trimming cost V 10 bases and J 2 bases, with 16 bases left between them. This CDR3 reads CAKRADKLTDTQYF. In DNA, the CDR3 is TGTGCCAAGCGGGCGGACAAGCTCACAGATACGCAGTATTTT.

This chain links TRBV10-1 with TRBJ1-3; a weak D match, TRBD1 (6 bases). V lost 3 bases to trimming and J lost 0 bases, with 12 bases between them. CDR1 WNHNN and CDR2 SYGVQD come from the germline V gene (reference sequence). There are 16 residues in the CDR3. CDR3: CASSDRGTLSGNTIYF. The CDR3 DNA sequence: TGCGCCAGCAGTGACAGGGGCACACTCTCTGGAAACACCATATATTTT.

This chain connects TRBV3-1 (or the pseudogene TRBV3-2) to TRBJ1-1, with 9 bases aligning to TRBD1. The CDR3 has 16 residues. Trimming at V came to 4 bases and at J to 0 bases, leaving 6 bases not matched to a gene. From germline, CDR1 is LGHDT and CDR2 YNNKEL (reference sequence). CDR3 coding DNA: TGTGCCAGCAGCCGCCGGGACAGGGTTTTGAACACTGAAGCTTTCTTT. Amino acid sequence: CASSRRDRVLNTEAFF.